This T cell receptor (beta chain) stems from a study of blood T cell repertoires in COVID-19. For the study at large: Whether acute or convalescent, the COVID-19 samples came from the United States, Italy and Spain. T cells, B-cell-depleted T cells, or PBMCs supplied cDNA or gDNA.

As originally analysed: Reference gene primer amplification yielded estimated nucleated cell counts. Data came from immunoSEQ multiplex PCR; TCRdb stores just in-frame clones and leaves some out. V and J calls and clone size are copied from that table; D and trimming were computed from the DNA. Of about 160,000 clones detected, roughly 86% appear once; the ten largest clones hold 3% to 4.5%. V lost 7 bases to trimming and J lost 4 bases, with 13 bases between them. The CDR3 has 13 residues. The germline V gene encodes CDR1 MNHEY and CDR2 SVGAGI. The receptor comes from a woman aged 55-70 years who had recovered from COVID-19. The chain couples TRBV6-5 to TRBJ1-1; D unclear. Source material: peripheral blood. CDR3 protein: CASILFRGTEAFF. As DNA, the CDR3 is TGTGCCAGCATTCTCTTCAGAGGCACTGAAGCTTTCTTT.